This T cell receptor (beta chain) appears in the sequencing data of a study of shared T cell receptors in the human thymus. Assay: immunoSEQ multiplex PCR; the TCRdb copy retains only in-frame clones and omits some. The sample has a few hundred thousand clones, approximately 95% seen once. CDR3 length: 17 amino acids. The germline V and J ends were trimmed by 1 base and 1 base, with 13 bases remaining between them. In germline, CDR1 is KGHSH, CDR2 LQKENI. The material sequenced was thymocytes. This chain connects TRBV18 to TRBJ2-2; D not certain. This clonotype originated in a human donor. The CDR3 here is CASSPQIKVKNTGELFF. CDR3 coding DNA: TGTGCCAGCTCACCACAAATTAAAGTCAAGAACACCGGGGAGCTGTTTTTT.